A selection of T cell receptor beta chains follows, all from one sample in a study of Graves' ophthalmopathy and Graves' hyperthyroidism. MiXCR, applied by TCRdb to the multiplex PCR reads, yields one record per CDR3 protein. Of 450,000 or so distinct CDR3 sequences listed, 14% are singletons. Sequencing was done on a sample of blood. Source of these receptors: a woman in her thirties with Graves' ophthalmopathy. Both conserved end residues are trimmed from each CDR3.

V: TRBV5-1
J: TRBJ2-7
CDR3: ASSLVGLTGDEQY

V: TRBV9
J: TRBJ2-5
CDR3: ASNQAGGETQY

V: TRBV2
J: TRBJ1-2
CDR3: ASSRSRQNYGYT

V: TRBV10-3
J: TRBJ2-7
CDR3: AISESIAAYEQY

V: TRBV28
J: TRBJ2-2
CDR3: ASTFSGATGELF

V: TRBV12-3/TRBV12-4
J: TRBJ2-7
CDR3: ASGGAGGKHEQY

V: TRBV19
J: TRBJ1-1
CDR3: ASSWGRGGNTEAF

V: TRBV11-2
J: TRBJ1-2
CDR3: ASSSRDRALSNYGYT

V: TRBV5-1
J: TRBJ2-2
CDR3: ASSLEGPLNTGELF

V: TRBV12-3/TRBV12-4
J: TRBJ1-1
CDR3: ASSSLTWDTEAF

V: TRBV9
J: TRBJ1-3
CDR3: ASSVAGRLNTIY

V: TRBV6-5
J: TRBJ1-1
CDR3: ASSGQLTEAF

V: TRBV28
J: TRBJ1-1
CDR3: ASSFSAPQDTEAF

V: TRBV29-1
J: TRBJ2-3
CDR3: SVSRQLSTDTQY

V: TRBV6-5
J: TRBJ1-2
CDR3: ASSFGEQHYGYT

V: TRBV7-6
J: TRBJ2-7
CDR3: ASSSMREASEQY